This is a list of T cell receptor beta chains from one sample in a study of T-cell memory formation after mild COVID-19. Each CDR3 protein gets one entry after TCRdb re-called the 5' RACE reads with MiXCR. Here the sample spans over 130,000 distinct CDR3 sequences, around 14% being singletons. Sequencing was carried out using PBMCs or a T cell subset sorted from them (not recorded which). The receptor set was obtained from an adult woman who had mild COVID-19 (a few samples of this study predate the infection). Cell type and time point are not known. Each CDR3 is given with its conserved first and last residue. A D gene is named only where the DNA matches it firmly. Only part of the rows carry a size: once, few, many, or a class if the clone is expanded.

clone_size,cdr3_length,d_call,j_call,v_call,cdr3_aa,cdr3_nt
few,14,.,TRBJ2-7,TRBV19,CASSMYTGPYEQYF,TGTGCCAGTAGTATGTACACAGGGCCCTACGAGCAGTACTTC
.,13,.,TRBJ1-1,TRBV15,CATSAVSNTEAFF,TGTGCCACCAGCGCTGTATCGAACACTGAAGCTTTCTTT
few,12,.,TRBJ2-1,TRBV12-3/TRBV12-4,CASIIPFREQFF,TGTGCCAGCATCATTCCTTTCCGTGAGCAGTTCTTC
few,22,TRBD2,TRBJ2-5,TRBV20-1,CSARDTIEGLAGGPMGGETQYF,TGCAGTGCTAGAGATACGATTGAGGGGCTAGCGGGGGGACCAATGGGTGGAGAGACCCAGTACTTC
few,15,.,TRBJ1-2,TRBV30,CAWTSGHTVGYGYTF,TGTGCCTGGACGTCCGGGCACACGGTGGGCTATGGCTACACCTTC
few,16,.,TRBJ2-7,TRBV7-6,CASSLGAGQGTYEQYF,TGTGCCAGCAGCTTAGGTGCAGGTCAGGGAACCTACGAGCAGTACTTC
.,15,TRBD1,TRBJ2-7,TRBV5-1,CASSSGQDPSYEQYF,TGCGCCAGCAGCTCTGGACAGGACCCGTCCTACGAGCAGTACTTC
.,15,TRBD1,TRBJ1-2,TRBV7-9,CASSLSTGVSYGYTF,TGTGCCAGCAGCCTATCTACAGGGGTTAGCTATGGCTACACCTTC
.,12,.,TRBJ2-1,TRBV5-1,CASSLAINEQFF,TGCGCCAGCAGCTTGGCCATCAATGAGCAGTTCTTC
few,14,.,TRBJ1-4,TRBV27,CASSSSEHSLKLFF,TGTGCCAGCAGTAGTTCGGAACACTCGTTAAAACTGTTTTTT
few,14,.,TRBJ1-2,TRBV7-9,CASSFPGALDGYTF,TGTGCCAGCAGCTTCCCGGGGGCTCTGGATGGCTACACCTTC
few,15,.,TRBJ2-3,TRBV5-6,CASSLSTGGTDTQYF,TGTGCCAGCAGCTTAAGTACGGGCGGCACAGATACGCAGTATTTT
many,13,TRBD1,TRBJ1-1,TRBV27,CASSITGVTEAFF,TGTGCCAGCAGTATAACAGGGGTAACTGAAGCTTTCTTT
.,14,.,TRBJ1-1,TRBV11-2,CASSPLSSNTEAFF,TGTGCCAGCAGTCCCCTTTCATCGAACACTGAAGCTTTCTTT
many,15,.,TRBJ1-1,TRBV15,CATSRDLRLNTEAFF,TGTGCCACCAGCAGAGATTTGAGACTGAACACTGAAGCTTTCTTT
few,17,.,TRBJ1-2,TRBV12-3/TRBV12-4,CASLGGGGPNDAYGYTF,TGTGCCAGCTTGGGAGGGGGGGGCCCCAACGATGCCTATGGCTACACCTTC
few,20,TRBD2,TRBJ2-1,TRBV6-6,CASSSGLAGGWGSSYNEQFF,TGTGCCAGCAGTTCCGGTCTAGCGGGGGGCTGGGGGAGCTCCTACAATGAGCAGTTCTTC
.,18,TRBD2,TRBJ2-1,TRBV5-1,CASSLAELAGAKGSEQFF,TGCGCCAGCAGCTTGGCCGAGCTAGCGGGAGCCAAGGGGAGTGAGCAGTTCTTC
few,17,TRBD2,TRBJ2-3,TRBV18,CASSPMTSGSIADTQYF,TGTGCCAGCTCACCTATGACTAGCGGGAGTATTGCTGATACGCAGTATTTT
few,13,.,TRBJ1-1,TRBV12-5,CASGFSHDTEAFF,TGTGCTAGTGGTTTCTCCCATGACACTGAAGCTTTCTTT
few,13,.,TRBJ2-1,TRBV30,CAWSGTSNNEQFF,TGTGCCTGGTCCGGGACTTCCAACAATGAGCAGTTCTTC
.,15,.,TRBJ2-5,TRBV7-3,CASSSEGLRGETQYF,TGTGCCAGCAGCTCGGAGGGCCTCCGAGGAGAGACCCAGTACTTC
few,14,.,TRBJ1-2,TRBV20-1,CSAPDRGEPYGYTF,TGCAGTGCTCCGGACCGGGGGGAGCCATATGGCTACACCTTC
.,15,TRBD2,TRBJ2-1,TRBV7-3,CASSPLAGGPDEQFF,TGTGCCAGCAGCCCGCTAGCGGGGGGGCCCGATGAGCAGTTCTTC
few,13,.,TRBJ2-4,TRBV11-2,CASSLEDENIQYF,TGTGCCAGCAGCTTAGAGGACGAAAACATTCAGTACTTC
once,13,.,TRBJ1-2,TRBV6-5,CASRETGNYGYTF,TGTGCCAGCAGAGAAACAGGGAACTATGGCTACACCTTC
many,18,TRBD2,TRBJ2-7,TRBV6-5,CASSYSDRTSGSVYEQYF,TGTGCCAGCAGTTACTCCGACCGGACTAGCGGGAGCGTATACGAGCAGTACTTC
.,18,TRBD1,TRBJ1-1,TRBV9,CASSVSGTGVTSGTEAFF,TGTGCCAGCAGTGTATCCGGGACAGGGGTGACCTCGGGCACTGAAGCTTTCTTT
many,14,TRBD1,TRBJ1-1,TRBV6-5,CASSYDRGMTEAFF,TGTGCCAGCAGTTACGACAGGGGAATGACTGAAGCTTTCTTT
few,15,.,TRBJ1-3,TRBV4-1,CASSQPDSGGNTIYF,TGCGCCAGCAGCCAACCAGACAGTGGGGGAAACACCATATATTTT
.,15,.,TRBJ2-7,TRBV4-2,CASSQVGGNAYEQYF,TGTGCCAGCAGCCAAGTTGGCGGGAACGCGTACGAGCAGTACTTC
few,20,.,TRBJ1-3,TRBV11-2,CASSWQVDTRSAGSGNTIYF,TGTGCCAGCAGCTGGCAAGTTGACACAAGGTCCGCGGGCTCTGGAAACACCATATATTTT
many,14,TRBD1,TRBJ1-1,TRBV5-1,CASRPGQGNTEAFF,TGCGCCAGCAGACCTGGACAGGGGAACACTGAAGCTTTCTTT
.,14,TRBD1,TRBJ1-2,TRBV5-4,CASSLGDSSLPYTF,TGTGCCAGCAGCTTGGGGGACAGCTCCCTCCCCTACACCTTC
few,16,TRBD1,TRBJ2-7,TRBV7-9,CASSSSDRVLSYEQYF,TGTGCCAGCAGCTCGTCGGACAGGGTCTTATCCTACGAGCAGTACTTC
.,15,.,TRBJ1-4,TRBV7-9,CASSLGRQGYEKLFF,TGTGCCAGCAGTCTCGGACGGCAGGGGTATGAAAAACTGTTTTTT
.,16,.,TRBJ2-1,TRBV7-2,CASSLLTPGLGGEQFF,TGTGCCAGCAGCTTATTAACTCCGGGACTGGGGGGTGAGCAGTTCTTC
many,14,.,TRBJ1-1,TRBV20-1,CSARDRQGYPEAFF,TGCAGTGCTAGAGATCGGCAGGGGTACCCTGAAGCTTTCTTT
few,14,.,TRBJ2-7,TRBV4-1,CASSREGSSYEQYF,TGCGCCAGCAGCCGGGAAGGGAGCTCCTACGAGCAGTACTTC
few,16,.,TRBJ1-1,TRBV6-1,CASSERGFGENTEAFF,TGTGCCAGCAGTGAAAGGGGATTCGGGGAGAACACTGAAGCTTTCTTT
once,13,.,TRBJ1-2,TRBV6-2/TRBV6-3,CASSYGTIYGYTF,TGTGCCAGCAGTTACGGGACAATCTATGGCTACACCTTC
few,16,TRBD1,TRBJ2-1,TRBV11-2,CASSLVGDRTYNEQFF,TGTGCCAGCAGCTTAGTAGGGGACAGGACATACAATGAGCAGTTCTTC
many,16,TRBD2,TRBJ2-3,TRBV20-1,CSAKTPTSGRKDTQYF,TGCAGTGCTAAAACACCTACTAGCGGGAGGAAAGATACGCAGTATTTT
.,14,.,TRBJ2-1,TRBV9,CASTPPRGTNEQFF,TGTGCCAGCACCCCACCTAGGGGCACCAATGAGCAGTTCTTC